The sequence of this TCR beta chain was determined in a study of PD-1 blockade in classical Hodgkin lymphoma. Points from the study as a whole: Relapsed/refractory patients reportedly had lower baseline diversity than newly diagnosed patients.

Of note for this clone: Its target is unknown. The same CDR3 is also encoded by other DNA sequences in this sample.

Time point given: cycle 4 day 1 (C4D1), after less than 7 weeks of nivolumab. Each patient's relapse followed autologous stem cell transplantation, and brentuximab vedotin exposure varied. TCRdb's copy holds only in-frame clones and misses some; the assay was immunoSEQ multiplex PCR. The data show 80,000 to 95,000 clones, 83% seen once. From germline, CDR1 is SGHTA and CDR2 FQGNSA. The CDR3 runs to 13 residues. The V and J ends lost 8 bases and 3 bases, in that order; junction bases with no gene match: 5. The TCR originated in a human donor with classical Hodgkin lymphoma. This sample comprised peripheral blood mononuclear cells (PBMCs), obtained before the fourth cycle of nivolumab. The rearrangement joins TRBV7-2 to TRBJ2-5, with 8 bases identical to TRBD2. CDR3 sequence reads: CASAGGKEETQYF. CDR3 DNA sequence: TGTGCCAGCGCGGGGGGAAAAGAAGAGACCCAGTACTTC.